This T cell receptor (beta chain) is from a study of T cell responses to AZD1222 COVID-19 vaccine. Note on this clone: As yet, its antigen is unknown.

TCRdb's copy holds only in-frame clones and misses some; the assay was immunoSEQ multiplex PCR. The data contain tens of thousands of clones, roughly 80% of them seen just once; the ten biggest clones take up 27%. Study-wide results and limits: Nearly half of the spike-specific TCRs reportedly recognize variant regions that carry no mutations. The peak T cell response came first, and repertoires were sampled only after it.

This specimen consisted of peripheral blood, obtained 28 days after the second dose of the MenACWY control vaccine. The sequence derives from an adult who received the MenACWY meningococcal vaccine as a control.

CDR3: CASGLVRSSGTASYNEQFF. CDR3 nucleotides: TGTGCTAGTGGTTTGGTACGATCCAGTGGGACAGCCTCCTACAATGAGCAGTTCTTC. The gene calls are TRBV12-5 and TRBJ2-1, with 7 bases fitting TRBD1. The CDR3 is made up of 19 amino acids. Germline trimming cut 0 bases from V and 0 bases from J; bases unmatched to any gene: 11. Per the germline V gene, CDR1 is LGHNT and CDR2 is FRNRAP.